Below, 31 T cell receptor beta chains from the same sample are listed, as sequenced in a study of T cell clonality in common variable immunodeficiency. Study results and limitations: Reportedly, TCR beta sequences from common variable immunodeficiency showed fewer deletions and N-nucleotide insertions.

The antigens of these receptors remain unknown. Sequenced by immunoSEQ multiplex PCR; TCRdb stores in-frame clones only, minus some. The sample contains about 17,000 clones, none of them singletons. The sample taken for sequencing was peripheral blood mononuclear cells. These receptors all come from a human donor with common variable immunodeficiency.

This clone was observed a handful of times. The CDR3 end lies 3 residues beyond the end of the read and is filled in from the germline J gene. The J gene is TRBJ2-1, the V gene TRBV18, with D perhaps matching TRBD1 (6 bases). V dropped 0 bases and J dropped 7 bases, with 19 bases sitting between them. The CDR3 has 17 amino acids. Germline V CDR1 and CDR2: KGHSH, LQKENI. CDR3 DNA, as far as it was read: TGTGCCAGCTCACCACCCTCGGGAAGGGGGAGAGTGAATGAG. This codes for CASSPPSGRGRVNE. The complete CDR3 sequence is CASSPPSGRGRVNEQFF.

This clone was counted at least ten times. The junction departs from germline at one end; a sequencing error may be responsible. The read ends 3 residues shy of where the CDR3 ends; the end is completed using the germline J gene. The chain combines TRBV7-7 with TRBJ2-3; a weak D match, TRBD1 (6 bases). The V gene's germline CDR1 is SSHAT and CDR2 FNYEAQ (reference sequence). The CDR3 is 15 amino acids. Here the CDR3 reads CASSLGQPGTDTQYF. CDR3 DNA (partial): TGTGCTAGCAGCCTCGGACAGCCTGGCACAGATACG.

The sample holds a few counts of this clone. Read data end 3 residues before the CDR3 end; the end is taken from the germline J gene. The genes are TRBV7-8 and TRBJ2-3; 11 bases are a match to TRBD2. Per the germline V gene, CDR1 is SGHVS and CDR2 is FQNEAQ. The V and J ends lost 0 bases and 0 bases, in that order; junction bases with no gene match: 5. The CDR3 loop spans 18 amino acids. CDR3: CASSLALSSGGSTDTQYF. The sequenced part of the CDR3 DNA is TGTGCCAGCAGCTTAGCTTTGTCTAGCGGGGGGAGCACAGATACG.

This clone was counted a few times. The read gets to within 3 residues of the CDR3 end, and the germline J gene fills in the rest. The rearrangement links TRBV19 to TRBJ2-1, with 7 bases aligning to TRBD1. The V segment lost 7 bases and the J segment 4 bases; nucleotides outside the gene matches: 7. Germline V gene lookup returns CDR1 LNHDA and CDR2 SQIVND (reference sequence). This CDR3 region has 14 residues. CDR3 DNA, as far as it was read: TGTGCCAGTAAACAGGGGAGTCAATACAATGAG. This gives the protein CASKQGSQYNE. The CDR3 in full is CASKQGSQYNEQFF.

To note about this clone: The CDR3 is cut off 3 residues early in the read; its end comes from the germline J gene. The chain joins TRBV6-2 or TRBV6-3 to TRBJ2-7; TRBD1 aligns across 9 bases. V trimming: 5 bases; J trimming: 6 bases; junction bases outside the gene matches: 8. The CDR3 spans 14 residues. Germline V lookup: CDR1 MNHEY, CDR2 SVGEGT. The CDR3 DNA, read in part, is TGTGCCAGCAGTGACCCGGGACAGGGTGGCGAG. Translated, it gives CASSDPGQGGE. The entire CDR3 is CASSDPGQGGEQYF.

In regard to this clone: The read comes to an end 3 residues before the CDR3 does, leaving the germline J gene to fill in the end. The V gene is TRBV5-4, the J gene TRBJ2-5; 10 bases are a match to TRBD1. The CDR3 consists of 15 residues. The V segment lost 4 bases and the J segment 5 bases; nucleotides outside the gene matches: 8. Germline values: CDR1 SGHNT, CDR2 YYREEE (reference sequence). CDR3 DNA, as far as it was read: TGTGCCAGCAGCGACGCCCGGGACAGGGGTGAGACC. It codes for CASSDARDRGET. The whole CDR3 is CASSDARDRGETQYF.

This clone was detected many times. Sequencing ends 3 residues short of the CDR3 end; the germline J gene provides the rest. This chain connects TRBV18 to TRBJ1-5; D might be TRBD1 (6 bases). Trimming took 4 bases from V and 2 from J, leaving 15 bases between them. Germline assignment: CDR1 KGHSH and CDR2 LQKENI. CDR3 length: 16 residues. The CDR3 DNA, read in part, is TGTGCCAGCTCACGAGGGACACCAATGGGCAATCAGCCC. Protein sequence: CASSRGTPMGNQP. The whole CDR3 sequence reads CASSRGTPMGNQPQHF. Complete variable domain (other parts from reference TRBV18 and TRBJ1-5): NAGVMQNPRHLVRRRGQEARLRCSPMKGHSHVYWYRQLPEEGLKFMVYLQKENIIDESGMPKERFSAEFPKEGPSILRIQQVVRGDSAAYFCASSRGTPMGNQPQHFGDGTRLSIL.

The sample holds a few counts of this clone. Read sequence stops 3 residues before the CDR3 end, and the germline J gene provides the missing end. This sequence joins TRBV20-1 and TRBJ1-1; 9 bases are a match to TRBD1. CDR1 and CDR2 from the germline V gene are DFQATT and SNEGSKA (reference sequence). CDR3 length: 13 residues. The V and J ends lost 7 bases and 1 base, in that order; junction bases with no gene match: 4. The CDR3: CSVEGQGNTEAFF. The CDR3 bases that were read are TGCAGTGTCGAGGGACAGGGGAACACTGAA.

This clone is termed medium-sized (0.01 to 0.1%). The CDR3 bases that were read are TGCAGTGCTAGAGTTCAGGGGGCGCAAAATCAGCCC. Translation: CSARVQGAQNQP. The complete CDR3 reads CSARVQGAQNQPQHF. The J gene is TRBJ1-5, the V gene TRBV20-1; 8 bases line up with TRBD1. The CDR3 end is not reached by the read, which stops 3 residues before it; the germline J gene fills it in. Germline V gene data show CDR1 as DFQATT and CDR2 as SNEGSKA (reference sequence). V shed 1 base and J 4 bases; nucleotides not matched to a gene: 6. This CDR3 comprises 15 residues.

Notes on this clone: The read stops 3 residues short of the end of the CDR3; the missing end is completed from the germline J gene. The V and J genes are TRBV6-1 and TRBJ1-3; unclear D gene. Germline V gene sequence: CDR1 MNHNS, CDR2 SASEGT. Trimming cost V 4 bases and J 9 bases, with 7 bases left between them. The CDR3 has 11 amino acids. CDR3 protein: CASSGGSTIYF. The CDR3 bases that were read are TGTGCCAGCAGTGGTGGTAGCACC.

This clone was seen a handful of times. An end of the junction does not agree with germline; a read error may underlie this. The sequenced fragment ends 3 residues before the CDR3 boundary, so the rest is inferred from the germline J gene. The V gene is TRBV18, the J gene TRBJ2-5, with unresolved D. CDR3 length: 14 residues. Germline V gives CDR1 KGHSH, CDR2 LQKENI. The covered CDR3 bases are TGTGCCAGCTCACCAAACACGACTCAAGGGACC. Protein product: CASSPNTTQGT. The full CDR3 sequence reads CASSPNTTQGTQYF.

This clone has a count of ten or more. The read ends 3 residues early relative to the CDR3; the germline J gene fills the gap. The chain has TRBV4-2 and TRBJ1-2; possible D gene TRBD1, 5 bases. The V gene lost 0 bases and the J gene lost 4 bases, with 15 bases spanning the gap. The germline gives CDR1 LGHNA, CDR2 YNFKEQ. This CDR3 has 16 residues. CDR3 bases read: TGTGCCAGCAGCCAAGAAACTTCCGGAAGGGGCTATGGC. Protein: CASSQETSGRGYG. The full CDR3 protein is CASSQETSGRGYGYTF.

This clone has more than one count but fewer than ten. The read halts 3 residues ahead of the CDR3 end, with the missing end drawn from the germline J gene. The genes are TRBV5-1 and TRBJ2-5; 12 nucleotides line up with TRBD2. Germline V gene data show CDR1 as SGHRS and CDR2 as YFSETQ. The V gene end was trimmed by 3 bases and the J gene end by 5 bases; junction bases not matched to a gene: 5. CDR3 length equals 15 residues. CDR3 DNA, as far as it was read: TGCGCCAGCAGCTGGAGGACTAGCGGGGAGGAGACC. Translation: CASSWRTSGEET. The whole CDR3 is CASSWRTSGEETQYF. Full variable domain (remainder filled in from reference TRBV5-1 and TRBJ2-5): KAGVTQTPRYLIKTRGQQVTLSCSPISGHRSVSWYQQTPGQGLQFLFEYFSETQRNKGNFPGRFSGRQFSNSRSEMNVSTLELGDSALYLCASSWRTSGEETQYFGPGTRLLVL.

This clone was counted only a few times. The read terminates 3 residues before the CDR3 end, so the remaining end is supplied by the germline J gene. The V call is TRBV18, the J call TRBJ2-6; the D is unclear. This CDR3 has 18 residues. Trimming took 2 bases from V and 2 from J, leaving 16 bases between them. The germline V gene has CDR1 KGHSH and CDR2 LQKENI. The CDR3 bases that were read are TGTGCCAGCTCACCAAGTGGAACCAGGAACGCTGGGGCCAACGTC. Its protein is CASSPSGTRNAGANV. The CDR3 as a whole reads CASSPSGTRNAGANVLTF.

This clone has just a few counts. Incomplete CDR3 DNA: TGCGCCAGCAGCTTTGACAGGCACTCTGGAAACACC. This sequence encodes CASSFDRHSGNT. In full, the CDR3 is CASSFDRHSGNTIYF. This rearrangement joins TRBV5-1 to TRBJ1-3; weak D call: TRBD1 (6 bases). The read terminates 3 residues before the CDR3 end, so the remaining end is supplied by the germline J gene. The CDR3 totals 15 residues. V was cut by 2 bases and J by 0 bases, with 9 bases left in between. The germline CDR1 and CDR2 sequences are SGHRS and YFSETQ.

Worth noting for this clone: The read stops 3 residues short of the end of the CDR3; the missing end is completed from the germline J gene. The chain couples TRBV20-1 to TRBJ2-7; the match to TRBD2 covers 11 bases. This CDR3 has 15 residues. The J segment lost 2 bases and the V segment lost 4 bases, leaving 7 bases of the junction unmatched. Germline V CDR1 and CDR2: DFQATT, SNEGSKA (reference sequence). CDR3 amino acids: CSATDSGRAPYEQYF. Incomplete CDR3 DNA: TGCAGTGCTACCGATAGCGGGAGGGCCCCCTACGAG.

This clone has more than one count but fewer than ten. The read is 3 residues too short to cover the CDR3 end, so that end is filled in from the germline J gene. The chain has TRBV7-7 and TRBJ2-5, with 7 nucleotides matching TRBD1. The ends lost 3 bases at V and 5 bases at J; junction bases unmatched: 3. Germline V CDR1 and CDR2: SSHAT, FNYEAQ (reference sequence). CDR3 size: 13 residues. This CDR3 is CASSLHRGETQYF. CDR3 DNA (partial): TGTGCCAGCAGCTTGCACAGGGGTGAGACC.

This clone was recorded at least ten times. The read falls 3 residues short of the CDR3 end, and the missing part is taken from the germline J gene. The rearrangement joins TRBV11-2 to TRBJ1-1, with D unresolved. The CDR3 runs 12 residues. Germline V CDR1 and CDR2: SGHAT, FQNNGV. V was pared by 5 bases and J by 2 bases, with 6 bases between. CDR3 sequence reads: CASSPHNTEAFF. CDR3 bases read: TGTGCCAGCAGCCCCCATAACACTGAA. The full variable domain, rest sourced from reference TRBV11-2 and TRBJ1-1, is EAGVAQSPRYKIIEKRQSVAFWCNPISGHATLYWYQQILGQGPKLLIQFQNNGVVDDSQLPKDRFSAERLKGVDSTLKIQPAKLEDSAVYLCASSPHNTEAFFGQGTRLTVV.

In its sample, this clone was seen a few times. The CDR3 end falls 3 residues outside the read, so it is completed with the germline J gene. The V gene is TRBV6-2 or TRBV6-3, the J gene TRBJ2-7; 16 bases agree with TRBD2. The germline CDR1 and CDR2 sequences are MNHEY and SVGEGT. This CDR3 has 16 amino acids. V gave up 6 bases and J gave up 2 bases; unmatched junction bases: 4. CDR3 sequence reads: CASRSGLAGGAYEQYF. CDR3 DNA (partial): TGTGCCAGCAGATCGGGACTAGCGGGAGGGGCCTACGAG.

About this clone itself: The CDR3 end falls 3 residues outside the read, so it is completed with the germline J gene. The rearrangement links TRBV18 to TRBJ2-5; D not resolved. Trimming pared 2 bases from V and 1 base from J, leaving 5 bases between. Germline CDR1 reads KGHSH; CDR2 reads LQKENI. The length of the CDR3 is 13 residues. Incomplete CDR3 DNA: TGTGCCAGCTCACCAGCTAGCCAAGAGACC. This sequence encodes CASSPASQET. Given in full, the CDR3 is CASSPASQETQYF. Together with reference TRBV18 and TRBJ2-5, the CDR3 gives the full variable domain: NAGVMQNPRHLVRRRGQEARLRCSPMKGHSHVYWYRQLPEEGLKFMVYLQKENIIDESGMPKERFSAEFPKEGPSILRIQQVVRGDSAAYFCASSPASQETQYFGPGTRLLVL.

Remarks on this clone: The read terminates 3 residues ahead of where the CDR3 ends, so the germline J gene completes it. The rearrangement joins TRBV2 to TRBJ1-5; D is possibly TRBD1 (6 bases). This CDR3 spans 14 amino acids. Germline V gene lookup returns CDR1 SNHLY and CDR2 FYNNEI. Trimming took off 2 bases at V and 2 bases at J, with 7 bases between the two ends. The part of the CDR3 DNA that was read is TGTGCCAGCAGTGAATCAGGGGGCAATCAGCCC. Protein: CASSESGGNQP. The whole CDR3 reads CASSESGGNQPQHF.

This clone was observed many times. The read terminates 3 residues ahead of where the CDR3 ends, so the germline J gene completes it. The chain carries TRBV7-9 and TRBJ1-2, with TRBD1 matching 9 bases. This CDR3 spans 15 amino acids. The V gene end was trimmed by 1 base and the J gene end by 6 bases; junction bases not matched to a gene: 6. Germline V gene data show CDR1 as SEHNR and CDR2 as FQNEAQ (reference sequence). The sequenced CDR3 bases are TGTGCCAGCAGCTTAGAGGCGCACAGGGGGCATGGC. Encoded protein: CASSLEAHRGHG. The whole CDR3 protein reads CASSLEAHRGHGYTF.

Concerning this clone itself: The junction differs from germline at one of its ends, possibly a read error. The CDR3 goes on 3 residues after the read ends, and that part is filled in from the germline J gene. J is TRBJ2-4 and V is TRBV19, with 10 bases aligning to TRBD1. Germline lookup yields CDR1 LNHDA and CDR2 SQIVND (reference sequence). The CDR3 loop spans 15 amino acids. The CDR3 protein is CASSLDRGRHNIQYF. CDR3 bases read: TGTGCCAGTAGTCTAGACAGGGGGCGACACAACATT.

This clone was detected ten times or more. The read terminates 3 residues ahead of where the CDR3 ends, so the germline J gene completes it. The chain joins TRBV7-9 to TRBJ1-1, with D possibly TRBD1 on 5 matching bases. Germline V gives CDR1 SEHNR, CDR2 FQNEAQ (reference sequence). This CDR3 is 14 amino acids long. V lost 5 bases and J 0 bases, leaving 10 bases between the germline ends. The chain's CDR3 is CASSPRDLNTEAFF. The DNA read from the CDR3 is TGTGCCAGCAGCCCAAGGGACTTGAACACTGAA.

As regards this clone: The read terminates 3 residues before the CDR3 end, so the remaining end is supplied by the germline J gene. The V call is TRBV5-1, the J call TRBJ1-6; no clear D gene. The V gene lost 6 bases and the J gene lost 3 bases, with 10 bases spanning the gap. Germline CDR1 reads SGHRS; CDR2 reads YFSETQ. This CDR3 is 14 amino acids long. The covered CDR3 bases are TGCGCCAGCATGGGTACAGACTATAATTCACCC. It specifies CASMGTDYNSP. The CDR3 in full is CASMGTDYNSPLHF.

The covered CDR3 bases are TGCAGTGCTACAGGCTCAGTAGCGGGAGGGCCCCCAAGCTCCTACAATGAG. Translation: CSATGSVAGGPPSSYNE. The entire CDR3 protein reads CSATGSVAGGPPSSYNEQFF. The chain employs TRBV20-1 and TRBJ2-1, with 11 nucleotides matching TRBD2. The read halts 3 residues ahead of the CDR3 end, with the missing end drawn from the germline J gene. CDR1 and CDR2 (germline): DFQATT, SNEGSKA (reference sequence). Trimming removed 4 bases from V and 0 bases from J; junction bases left unmatched: 17. CDR3 length: 20 residues.

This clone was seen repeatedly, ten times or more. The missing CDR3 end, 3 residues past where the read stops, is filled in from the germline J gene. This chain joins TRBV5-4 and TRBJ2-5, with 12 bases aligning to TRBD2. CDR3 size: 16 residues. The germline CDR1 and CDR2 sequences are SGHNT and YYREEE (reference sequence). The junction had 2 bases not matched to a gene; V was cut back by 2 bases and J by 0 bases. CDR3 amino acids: CASSLLAGGYQETQYF. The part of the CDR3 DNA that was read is TGTGCCAGCAGCTTACTAGCGGGGGGTTACCAAGAGACC. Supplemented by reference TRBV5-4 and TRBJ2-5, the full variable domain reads ETGVTQSPTHLIKTRGQQVTLRCSSQSGHNTVSWYQQALGQGPQFIFQYYREEENGRGNFPPRFSGLQFPNYSSELNVNALELDDSALYLCASSLLAGGYQETQYFGPGTRLLVL.

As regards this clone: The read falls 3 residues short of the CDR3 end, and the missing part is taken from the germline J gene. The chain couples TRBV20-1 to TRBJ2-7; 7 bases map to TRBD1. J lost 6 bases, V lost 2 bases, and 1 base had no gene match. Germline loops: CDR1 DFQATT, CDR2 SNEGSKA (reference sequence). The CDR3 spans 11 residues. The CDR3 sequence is CSARKGAEQYF. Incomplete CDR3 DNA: TGCAGTGCTAGAAAGGGGGCCGAG.

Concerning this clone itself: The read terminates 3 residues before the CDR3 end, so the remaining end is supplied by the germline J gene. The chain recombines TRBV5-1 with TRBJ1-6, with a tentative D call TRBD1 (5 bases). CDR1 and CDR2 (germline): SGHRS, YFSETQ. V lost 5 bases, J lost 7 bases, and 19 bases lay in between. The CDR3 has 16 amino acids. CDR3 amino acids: CASSVWGEGPNSPLHF. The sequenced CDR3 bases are TGCGCCAGCAGTGTTTGGGGCGAAGGGCCCAATTCACCC.

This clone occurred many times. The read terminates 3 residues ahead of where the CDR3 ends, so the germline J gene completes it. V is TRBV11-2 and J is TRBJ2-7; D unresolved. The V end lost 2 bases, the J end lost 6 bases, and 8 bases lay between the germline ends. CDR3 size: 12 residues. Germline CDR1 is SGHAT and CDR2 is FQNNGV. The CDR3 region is CASSLRPLEQYF. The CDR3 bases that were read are TGTGCCAGCAGCTTACGTCCCCTCGAG.

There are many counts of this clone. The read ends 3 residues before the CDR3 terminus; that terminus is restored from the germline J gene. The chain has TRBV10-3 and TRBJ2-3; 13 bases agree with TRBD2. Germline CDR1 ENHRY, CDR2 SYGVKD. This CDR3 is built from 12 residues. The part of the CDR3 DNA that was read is TGTGCCATCTTGACTAGCGGGGGGACG. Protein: CAILTSGGT. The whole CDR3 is CAILTSGGTQYF.